This passage covers 11 T cell receptor beta chains from one sample sequenced in a study of long-term antiretroviral therapy in people with HIV (dated by TCRdb to between 2022 and 2023). The immunoSEQ hsTCRB v3.0 assay was used at survey level resolution to sequence the TRB variable region. TCRdb took this table from immuneACCESS and kept in-frame rearrangements with V and J called. Such tables lack part of the clones; where checked against another copy, unresolved V genes explain under half of the gap, and the rest is unexplained. The sample includes over 15,000 clones, with around 82% observed a single time. Approximately 4.8% of the sample is held by the ten biggest clonotypes. The material sequenced was unsorted PBMCs, taken 0.1 years before starting antiretroviral therapy. Receptors originate from a man younger than 35 with HIV.

V gene TRBV4-2 combines with J gene TRBJ2-2, with TRBD2 identical over 16 bases. Trimming took 2 bases from V and 5 from J; bases not matched to a gene: 14. Per the germline V gene, CDR1 is LGHNA and CDR2 is YNFKEQ. CDR3 length: 21 residues. CDR3 loop: CASSQTSGTSGRAERTGELFF. As DNA, the CDR3 is TGTGCCAGCAGCCAAACTTCCGGGACTAGCGGGAGGGCCGAGAGGACCGGGGAGCTGTTTTTT.

This sequence joins TRBV11-3 and TRBJ2-1; D might be TRBD1 (6 bases). CDR3 length: 16 residues. The germline V gene has CDR1 SGHNT and CDR2 YENEEA. V was clipped by 3 bases and J by 4 bases, with 16 bases between them. This CDR3 is CASSLEKGVGYNEQFF. Here the CDR3 DNA reads TGTGCCAGCAGCTTGGAAAAGGGGGTAGGATACAATGAGCAGTTCTTC.

This clone was seen a few times. The DNA of the CDR3 is TGTGCCAGCAGCTCCCTAGCGGAACCCTACGAGCAGTACTTC. Encoded protein: CASSSLAEPYEQYF. The chain uses TRBV7-6 and TRBJ2-7; 7 nucleotides line up with TRBD2. With V trimmed by 4 bases and J by 2 bases, 5 bases remained unmatched. Germline V gene data show CDR1 as SGHVS and CDR2 as FNYEAQ. This CDR3 region has 14 residues.

This chain uses TRBV9 with TRBJ2-5, with a tentative D call TRBD2 (7 bases). The germline gives CDR1 SGDLS, CDR2 YYNGEE. The CDR3 is 13 amino acids. V lost 7 bases, J lost 5 bases, and 15 bases lay in between. The CDR3 spells CASGGGMGETQYF. The DNA for the CDR3 is TGTGCCAGCGGGGGGGGCATGGGGGAGACCCAGTACTTC.

This chain connects TRBV7-9 to TRBJ1-2; TRBD1 matches 10 bases. From germline, CDR1 is SEHNR and CDR2 FQNEAQ (reference sequence). With 5 bases clipped from V and 8 bases from J, the junction kept 5 bases outside the gene matches. The CDR3 runs to 13 residues. CDR3 residues: CASSAGTGVGYTF. The CDR3, as DNA: TGTGCCAGCAGCGCCGGGACAGGGGTAGGCTACACCTTC.

The chain recombines TRBV10-3 with TRBJ1-2; tentatively, D is TRBD1 (5 bases). The CDR3 runs to 15 residues. Trimming took off 0 bases at V and 4 bases at J, with 12 bases between the two ends. Per the germline V gene, CDR1 is ENHRY and CDR2 is SYGVKD. The CDR3 protein is CAISESGLDIYGYTF. The CDR3 DNA reads TGTGCCATCAGTGAGTCCGGATTGGACATCTATGGCTACACCTTC.

V usage is TRBV28 and J usage is TRBJ1-2, with 7 bases fitting TRBD1. J lost 5 bases, V lost 5 bases, and 5 bases had no gene match. The length of the CDR3 is 13 residues. Germline V lookup: CDR1 MDHEN, CDR2 SYDVKM. The CDR3: CASSGDSLYGYTF. For the CDR3, the DNA is TGTGCCAGCAGTGGGGACAGTTTATATGGCTACACCTTC.

The chain is built from TRBV5-6 and TRBJ2-7; 8 bases match TRBD2. This CDR3 has 14 amino acids. CDR1 and CDR2 (germline): SGHDT, YYEEEE. V shed 0 bases and J 5 bases; nucleotides not matched to a gene: 4. DNA of the CDR3: TGTGCCAGCAGCTTGGGACTAGCGTTACACGAGCAGTACTTC. Translated, it gives CASSLGLALHEQYF.

The chain is built from TRBV15 and TRBJ1-4; D is unclear. Germline V CDR1 and CDR2: LNHNV, YYDKDF (reference sequence). V lost 0 bases to trimming and J lost 4 bases, with 12 bases between them. The CDR3 loop spans 16 amino acids. The CDR3 DNA follows: TGTGCCACCAGCAGAGATCTGCAGGCGGTTAATGAAAAACTGTTTTTT. Protein: CATSRDLQAVNEKLFF.

By sample fraction, this clone is medium-sized (0.01 to 0.1%). The V and J genes are TRBV7-6 and TRBJ1-4, with 9 bases matching TRBD1. The CDR3 is 15 amino acids. Unmatched junction bases numbered 9, after V lost 5 bases and J lost 8 bases. From germline, CDR1 is SGHVS and CDR2 FNYEAQ. The CDR3 region is CASSIRTGDPEKLFF. CDR3 sequence (DNA): TGTGCCAGCAGCATCCGGACAGGGGACCCCGAAAAACTGTTTTTT.

The rearrangement joins TRBV28 to TRBJ1-5; a weak D match, TRBD1 (6 bases). This CDR3 has 17 amino acids. V was shortened by 2 bases and J by 2 bases, with 16 bases between the two germline ends. Germline V gene sequence: CDR1 MDHEN, CDR2 SYDVKM. In nucleotides, the CDR3 is TGTGCCAGCAGTTTAGAGGGCCAGGGGCGAGGCAATCAGCCCCAGCATTTT. This codes for CASSLEGQGRGNQPQHF.